The 11 T cell receptor beta chains given below trace back to one sample, sequenced in a study of T cell clonality in common variable immunodeficiency. Study findings and constraints: Common variable immunodeficiency TCR beta sequences reportedly had fewer deletions and N-nucleotide insertions.

Their specific antigens are unknown. Libraries were prepared by immunoSEQ multiplex PCR; TCRdb keeps only in-frame clonotypes and omits some of them. The sample offers tens of thousands of clones and no singletons, the top ten holding 25% to 30%. The specimen sequenced was peripheral blood mononuclear cells. The source is a human donor with common variable immunodeficiency.

This clone was detected a few times. The read terminates 3 residues before the CDR3 end, so the remaining end is supplied by the germline J gene. The rearrangement uses TRBV7-9 and TRBJ2-5, with D tentatively TRBD1 (5 bases). This CDR3 has 15 residues. V shed 5 bases and J shed 5 bases, with 18 bases lying between them. The V gene's germline CDR1 is SEHNR and CDR2 FQNEAQ (reference sequence). CDR3 region: CASSDGNRFGETQYF. The covered CDR3 bases are TGTGCCAGCAGCGATGGAAACAGGTTTGGGGAGACC.

For this clone: The read stops 3 residues short of the end of the CDR3; the missing end is completed from the germline J gene. This sequence joins TRBV2 and TRBJ1-5, with D possibly TRBD1 on 5 matching bases. CDR3 length equals 15 residues. Germline CDR1 SNHLY, CDR2 FYNNEI. V was trimmed by 5 bases and J by 5 bases, leaving 16 bases between them. CDR3 DNA (partial): TGTGCCAGCAGTCCCAGGATTGGGGGGGATCAGCCC. Protein: CASSPRIGGDQP. The complete CDR3 protein is CASSPRIGGDQPQHF.

The sequenced CDR3 bases are TGTGCCAGCAGCTATTACCGACAGGGAAAAGGTCTGAACACTGAA. This encodes CASSYYRQGKGLNTE. The whole CDR3 reads CASSYYRQGKGLNTEAFF. The V call is TRBV7-8, the J call TRBJ1-1, with TRBD1 identical over 7 bases. The read ends 3 residues early relative to the CDR3; the germline J gene fills the gap. The V gene end was trimmed by 4 bases and the J gene end by 0 bases; junction bases not matched to a gene: 14. Germline V gives CDR1 SGHVS, CDR2 FQNEAQ. The CDR3 extends over 18 amino acids.

The sample holds a few counts of this clone. The sequence runs out 3 residues before the end of the CDR3; the remainder is reconstructed from the germline J gene. V usage is TRBV7-2 and J usage is TRBJ2-2; TRBD1 might be the D (6 bases). Germline CDR1 and CDR2: SGHTA and FQGNSA. V was pared by 4 bases and J by 3 bases, with 12 bases between. The CDR3 extends over 15 amino acids. The CDR3 reads CASSSRQVHTGELFF. CDR3 DNA (partial): TGTGCCAGCAGCTCTCGACAGGTTCACACCGGGGAG. Full variable domain (outside the CDR3, taken from reference TRBV7-2 and TRBJ2-2): GAGVSQSPSNKVTEKGKDVELRCDPISGHTALYWYRQSLGQGLEFLIYFQGNSAPDKSGLPSDRFSAERTGGSVSTLTIQRTQQEDSAVYLCASSSRQVHTGELFFGEGSRLTVL.

Regarding this clone: The CDR3 is cut off 3 residues early in the read; its end comes from the germline J gene. The V gene is TRBV19, the J gene TRBJ2-7; D possibly corresponds to TRBD2 (7 bases). V lost 2 bases to trimming and J lost 6 bases, with 20 bases between them. Germline CDR1 and CDR2: LNHDA and SQIVND (reference sequence). The CDR3 has 16 residues. Partial CDR3 DNA: TGTGCCAGTAGTATAAGTGGATCGGGGGGCCGCGGCGAG. Translating it yields CASSISGSGGRGE. The CDR3 reads in full as CASSISGSGGRGEQYF.

Of note for this clone: The CDR3 goes on 3 residues after the read ends, and that part is filled in from the germline J gene. This chain links TRBV19 with TRBJ1-5; no clear D. The CDR3 length is 15 residues. Germline assignment: CDR1 LNHDA and CDR2 SQIVND (reference sequence). The V end was cut by 3 bases, the J end by 0 bases, with 9 bases between. The CDR3 here is CASSMAGNSNQPQHF. Incomplete CDR3 DNA: TGTGCCAGTAGTATGGCAGGTAATAGCAATCAGCCC.

Regarding this clone: The read falls 3 residues short of the CDR3 end, and the missing part is taken from the germline J gene. This chain connects TRBV7-2 to TRBJ2-1; possible D gene TRBD1, 6 bases. Germline lookup yields CDR1 SGHTA and CDR2 FQGNSA. V dropped 3 bases and J dropped 9 bases, with 18 bases sitting between them. CDR3 size: 15 residues. The sequenced CDR3 bases are TGTGCCAGCAGCTTGCTCTTGGGGGCTGTAAGTGAG. Protein sequence: CASSLLLGAVSE. The whole CDR3 sequence reads CASSLLLGAVSEQFF.

The table lists this clone with many counts. Read sequence stops 3 residues before the CDR3 end, and the germline J gene provides the missing end. This chain links TRBV30 with TRBJ2-3; tentatively, D is TRBD1 (6 bases). V was cut by 3 bases and J by 6 bases, with 10 bases left in between. Germline V gene data show CDR1 as GTSNPN and CDR2 as SVGIG (reference sequence). This CDR3 region has 12 residues. CDR3 amino acids: CAWSVTGDTQYF. Incomplete CDR3 DNA: TGTGCCTGGAGCGTAACAGGGGATACG.

The table lists this clone with a few counts. Read coverage stops 3 residues before the CDR3 terminus; the germline J gene supplies the remainder. The chain uses TRBV7-9 and TRBJ1-1, with 7 bases matching TRBD1. The V gene's germline CDR1 is SEHNR and CDR2 FQNEAQ (reference sequence). The CDR3 length is 14 residues. J was trimmed by 4 bases and V by 5 bases; bases with no gene match: 7. The CDR3 spells CASSQIDRVTEAFF. The sequenced part of the CDR3 DNA is TGTGCCAGCAGCCAAATAGACAGGGTCACTGAA.

Remarks on this clone: The CDR3 is cut off 3 residues early in the read; its end comes from the germline J gene. This chain joins TRBV7-9 and TRBJ1-2, with D perhaps matching TRBD1 (6 bases). Germline CDR1 SEHNR, CDR2 FQNEAQ (reference sequence). The CDR3 spans 15 residues. Trimming shortened V by 1 base and J by 6 bases, and 15 bases separated the two germline ends. This CDR3 is CASSLGSGGADGYTF. The sequenced part of the CDR3 DNA is TGTGCCAGCAGCTTAGGGTCGGGGGGCGCGGATGGC.

As concerns this clone: The read ends 3 residues before the CDR3 terminus; that terminus is restored from the germline J gene. The rearrangement uses TRBV7-8 and TRBJ1-5; no definite D call. Germline-derived CDR1 and CDR2 are SGHVS and FQNEAQ. The CDR3 runs 14 residues. Trimming stripped 5 bases from V and 1 base from J, with 9 bases between. The part of the CDR3 DNA that was read is TGTGCCAGCAGCCGGGTGGAGAGCAATCAGCCC. Its translation is CASSRVESNQP. The whole CDR3 protein reads CASSRVESNQPQHF. Complete variable domain (other parts from reference TRBV7-8 and TRBJ1-5): GAGVSQSPRYKVAKRGQDVALRCDPISGHVSLFWYQQALGQGPEFLTYFQNEAQLDKSGLPSDRFFAERPEGSVSTLKIQRTQQEDSAVYLCASSRVESNQPQHFGDGTRLSIL.